This TCR beta chain was found in a study of blood T cell repertoires in COVID-19. For the study at large: Samples came from the United States, Italy and Spain, spanning acute and convalescent COVID-19.

Participant age was roughly 18 to 89 years, and participants resided in approximately 24 US areas. Libraries were prepared by immunoSEQ multiplex PCR; TCRdb keeps only in-frame clonotypes and omits some of them. The profile shows some 200,000 clones, around 85% of them singletons. V lost 5 bases to trimming and J lost 8 bases, with 12 bases between them. CDR3 length: 13 residues. The germline gives CDR1 MNHEY, CDR2 SMNVEV (reference sequence). This receptor was identified in a woman between 45 and 65 years old in a cohort exposed to, infected with or recovered from COVID-19 (not recorded which). The sequenced material came from PBMCs or T cells enriched from blood (not recorded which). The chain employs TRBV27 and TRBJ1-4; D is possibly TRBD1 (5 bases). As DNA, the CDR3 is TGTGCCAGCAGTGGGACTTTCCGAGAAAAACTGTTTTTT. It translates to CASSGTFREKLFF.